Given below is one TCR beta chain in context. The sample originates from a study of control samples from healthy donors and cancer patients. The CDR3 is made up of 14 amino acids. Per the germline V gene, CDR1 is MNHNY and CDR2 is SVGAGI (reference sequence). V lost 6 bases and J lost 2, with 13 bases in between. TCRdb's copy holds only in-frame clones and misses some; the assay was immunoSEQ multiplex PCR. Of over 70,000 clones listed, less than 90% are singletons. The specimen was PBMCs. V usage is TRBV6-6 and J usage is TRBJ1-1, with D uncertain. This receptor was taken from a woman aged 45-65 years with colorectal cancer. CDR3 sequence (DNA): TGTGCCAGCAGACTCCGGGCAGGAAACACTGAAGCTTTCTTT. Its protein product is CASRLRAGNTEAFF.